Sequencing of this T cell receptor beta chain was carried out in a study of shared clonotypes between healthy human individuals. General study results and limits: A reduction in generation probabilities was seen for non-shared clonotypes relative to those shared by all four donors.

Terminally differentiated effector memory CD45RA+ cells were left out of the naive CD8 fraction, which was CD45RO-negative and positively selected for CCR7. Details on this clone: Its antigen is not known.

The CDR3 is made up of 17 amino acids. Per germline, CDR1 SGDLS and CDR2 YYNGEE. V was shortened by 3 bases and J by 2 bases, with 18 bases between the two germline ends. Execution of the assay was at deep level. The data were produced by immunoSEQ multiplex PCR, yet TCRdb's version contains in-frame clones alone and is incomplete. The table records hundreds of thousands of clones, 80% to 95% of them present only once. The chain is built from TRBV9 and TRBJ2-4; D could derive from TRBD1 or TRBD2 (5 bases each). The sample taken for sequencing was naive CD8+ T cells sorted from blood. The clonotype originates from a man aged 25 to 45 in good health. The CDR3 DNA sequence: TGTGCCAGCAGCGGAAATATAAAAGAGGGGTCCAAAAACATTCAGTACTTC. As protein: CASSGNIKEGSKNIQYF.